This T cell receptor beta chain was documented in a study of blood T cell repertoires in COVID-19. At the level of the study: Collection of acute and convalescent COVID-19 samples took place in the United States, Italy and Spain. Sources were T cells, B-cell-depleted T cells, or PBMCs; the material itself was cDNA or gDNA.

The sample holds a few counts of this clone. The data were produced by immunoSEQ multiplex PCR, yet TCRdb's version contains in-frame clones alone and is incomplete. The repertoire includes approximately 210,000 clones, around 81% of them detected once, and approximately 9% sits in the top ten. Per germline, CDR1 MNHEY and CDR2 SVGAGI. Germline trimming cut 2 bases from V and 7 bases from J; bases unmatched to any gene: 4. This CDR3 region has 15 residues. Everyone who took part was roughly 18 to 90 years old, and they came from 24 US areas. V usage is TRBV6-5 and J usage is TRBJ1-4; TRBD1 matches 10 bases. Sequencing input: PBMCs or T cells enriched from blood (not recorded which). This TCR derives from a woman aged 45-60 years with acute COVID-19. Written as DNA, the CDR3 is TGTGCCAGCAGTTACGCGACAGGGGGCCCTGAAAAACTGTTTTTT. It is translated as CASSYATGGPEKLFF.